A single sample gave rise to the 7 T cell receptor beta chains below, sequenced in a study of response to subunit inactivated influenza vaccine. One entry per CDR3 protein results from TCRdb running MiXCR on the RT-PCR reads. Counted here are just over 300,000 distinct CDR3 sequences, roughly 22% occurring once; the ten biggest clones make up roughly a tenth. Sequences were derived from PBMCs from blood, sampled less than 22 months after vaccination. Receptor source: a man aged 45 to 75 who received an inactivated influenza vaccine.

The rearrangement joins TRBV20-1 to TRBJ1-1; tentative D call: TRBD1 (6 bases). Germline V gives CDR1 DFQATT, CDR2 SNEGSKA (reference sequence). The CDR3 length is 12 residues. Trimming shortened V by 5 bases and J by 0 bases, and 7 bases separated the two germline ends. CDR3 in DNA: TGCAGTGCTTACAGGGTGAACACTGAAGCTTTCTTT. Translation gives CSAYRVNTEAFF.

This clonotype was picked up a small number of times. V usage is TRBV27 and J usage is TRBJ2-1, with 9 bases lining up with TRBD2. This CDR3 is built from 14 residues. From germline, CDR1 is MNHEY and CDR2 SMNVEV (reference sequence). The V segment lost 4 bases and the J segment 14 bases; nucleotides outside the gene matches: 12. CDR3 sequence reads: CASSWDSGSLWKFF. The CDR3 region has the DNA TGTGCCAGCAGTTGGGATAGCGGGAGTCTATGGAAGTTCTTC.

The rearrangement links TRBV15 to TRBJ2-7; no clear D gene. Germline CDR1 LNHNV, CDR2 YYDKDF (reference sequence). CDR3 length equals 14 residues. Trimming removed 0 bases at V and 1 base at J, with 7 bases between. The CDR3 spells CATSRDLGSYEQYF. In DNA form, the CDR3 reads TGTGCCACCAGCAGAGATCTCGGATCCTACGAGCAGTACTTC.

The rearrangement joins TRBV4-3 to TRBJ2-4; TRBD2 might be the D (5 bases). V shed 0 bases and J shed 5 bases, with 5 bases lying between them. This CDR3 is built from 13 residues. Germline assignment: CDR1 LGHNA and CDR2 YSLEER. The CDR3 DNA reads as TGCGCCAGCAGCCAAGAGAGGGAAAACATTCAGTACTTC. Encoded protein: CASSQERENIQYF.

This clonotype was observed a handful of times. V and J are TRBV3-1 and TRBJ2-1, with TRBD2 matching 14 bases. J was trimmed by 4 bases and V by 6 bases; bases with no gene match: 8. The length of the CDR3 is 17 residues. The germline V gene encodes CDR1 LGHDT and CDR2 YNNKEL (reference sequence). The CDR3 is CASSDGLAGGLYNEQFF. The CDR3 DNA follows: TGTGCCAGCAGTGACGGACTAGCGGGGGGCCTTTACAATGAGCAGTTCTTC.

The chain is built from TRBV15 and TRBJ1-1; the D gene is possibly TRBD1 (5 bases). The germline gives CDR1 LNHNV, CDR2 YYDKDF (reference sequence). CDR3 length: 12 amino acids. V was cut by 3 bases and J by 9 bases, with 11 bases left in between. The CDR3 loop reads CATSRDGTQAFF. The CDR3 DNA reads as TGTGCCACCAGCAGGGACGGGACTCAAGCTTTCTTT.

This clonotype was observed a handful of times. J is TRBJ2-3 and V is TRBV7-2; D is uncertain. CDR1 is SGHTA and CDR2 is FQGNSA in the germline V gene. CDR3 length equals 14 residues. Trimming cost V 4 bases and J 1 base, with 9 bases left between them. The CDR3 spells CASSSARGTDTQYF. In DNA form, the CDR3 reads TGTGCCAGCAGCTCCGCCCGTGGCACAGATACGCAGTATTTT.